Included here is one T cell receptor beta chain sequence, with context. Its target is not known. TCRdb's copy holds only in-frame clones and misses some; the assay was immunoSEQ multiplex PCR. The sample carries some 350,000 clones, more than 75% recorded once. The CDR3 contains 12 residues. V lost 5 bases, J lost 6 bases, and 11 bases lay in between. Germline values: CDR1 LGHDT, CDR2 YNNKEL (reference sequence). As to treatment: 19 received Ad26.COV2.S at low or high dose, single or two shots; a few received placebo; per-sample allocation not given. It was on day 63 after the first vaccine or placebo injection that samples were taken. This specimen comes from a study of Ad26.COV2.S vaccination and SARS-CoV-2 variants. Whole-study results and caveats: Measures of TCR breadth and depth may have fallen short of total T cell responses.

The chain links TRBV3-1 (or the pseudogene TRBV3-2) to TRBJ2-7, with D possibly being TRBD2 (6 bases). Specimen: peripheral blood, collected in a trial of Ad26.COV2.S vaccine versus placebo. This clonotype originated in a person aged 18 to 59 who received the Ad26.COV2.S COVID-19 vaccine or a placebo. CDR3 sequence: CASSGGLGEQYF. The CDR3 nucleotides read TGTGCCAGCAGCGGGGGACTCGGCGAGCAGTACTTC.